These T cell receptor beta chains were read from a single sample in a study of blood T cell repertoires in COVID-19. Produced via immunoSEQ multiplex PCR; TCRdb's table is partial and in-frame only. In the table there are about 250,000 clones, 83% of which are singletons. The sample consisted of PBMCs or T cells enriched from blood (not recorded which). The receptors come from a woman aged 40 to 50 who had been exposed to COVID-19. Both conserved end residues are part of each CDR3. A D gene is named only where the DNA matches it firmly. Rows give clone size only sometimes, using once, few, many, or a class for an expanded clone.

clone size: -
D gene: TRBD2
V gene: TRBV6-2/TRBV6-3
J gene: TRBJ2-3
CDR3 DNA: TGTGCCAGCAGTTACGGCGGGGGGACCACAGATACGCAGTATTTT
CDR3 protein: CASSYGGGTTDTQYF

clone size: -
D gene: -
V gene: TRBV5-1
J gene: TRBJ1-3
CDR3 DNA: TGCGCCAGCAGCTGGGGCCTCGCCAAGGAAAACACCATATATTTT
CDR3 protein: CASSWGLAKENTIYF

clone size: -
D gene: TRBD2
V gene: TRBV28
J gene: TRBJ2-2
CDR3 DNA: TGTGCCAGCAGGGAGCGGGGGGCCGGGGAGCTGTTTTTT
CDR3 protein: CASRERGAGELFF

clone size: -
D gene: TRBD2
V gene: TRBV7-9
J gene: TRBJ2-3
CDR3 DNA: TGTGCCAGCAGCTTAGAGCCAGGGACTATCACAGATACGCAGTATTTT
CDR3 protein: CASSLEPGTITDTQYF

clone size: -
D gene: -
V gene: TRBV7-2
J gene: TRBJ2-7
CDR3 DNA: TGTGCCAGCAGCTTAGCGGGACTCGAGGACGAGCAGTACTTC
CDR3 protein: CASSLAGLEDEQYF

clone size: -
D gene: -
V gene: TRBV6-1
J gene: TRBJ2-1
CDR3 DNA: TGTGCCAGCAGTGAAGCTAGGGGCTACTCCTACAATGAGCAGTTCTTC
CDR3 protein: CASSEARGYSYNEQFF

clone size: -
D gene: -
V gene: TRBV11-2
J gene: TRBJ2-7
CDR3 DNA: TGTGCCAGCAGCTCCCACAGGGAGTCCTACGAGCAGTACTTC
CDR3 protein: CASSSHRESYEQYF

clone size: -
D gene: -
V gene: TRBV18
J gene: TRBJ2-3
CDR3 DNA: TGTGCCAGCTCACAACAGTTTTCTAGCACAGATACGCAGTATTTT
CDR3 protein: CASSQQFSSTDTQYF

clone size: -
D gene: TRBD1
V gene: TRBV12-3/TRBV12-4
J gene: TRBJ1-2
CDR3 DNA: TGTGCCAGCAGCCAACAGGGGTTCTATGGCTACACCTTC
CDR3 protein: CASSQQGFYGYTF

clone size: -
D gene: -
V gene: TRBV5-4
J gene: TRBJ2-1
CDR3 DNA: TGTGCCAGCAGCTCGTCGGACAATGAGCAGTTCTTC
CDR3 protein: CASSSSDNEQFF

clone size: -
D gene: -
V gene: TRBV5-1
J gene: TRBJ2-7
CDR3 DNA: TGCGCCAGCAGCCCTACTGGGGGCCTATCCTACGAGCAGTACTTC
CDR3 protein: CASSPTGGLSYEQYF

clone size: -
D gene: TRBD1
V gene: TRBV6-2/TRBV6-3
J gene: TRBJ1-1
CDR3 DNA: TGTGCCAGCAGTTACTCCGGGACAGGGTTGATGAACACTGAAGCTTTCTTT
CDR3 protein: CASSYSGTGLMNTEAFF

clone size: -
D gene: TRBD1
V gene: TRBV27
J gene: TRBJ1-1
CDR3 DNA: TGTGCCAGCAGTTTGACACAGGGGGTCGTGGCTGAAGCTTTCTTT
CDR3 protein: CASSLTQGVVAEAFF

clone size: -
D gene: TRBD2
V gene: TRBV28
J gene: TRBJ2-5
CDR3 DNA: TGTGCCACAGAGACTAGCGGGGGGTTAAAGACCCAGTACTTC
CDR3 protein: CATETSGGLKTQYF

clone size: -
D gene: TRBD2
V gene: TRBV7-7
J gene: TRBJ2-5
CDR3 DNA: TGTGCTAGCAGCTTAGCAACAGCGGGGGGGCCGGAGACCCAGTACTTC
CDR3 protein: CASSLATAGGPETQYF

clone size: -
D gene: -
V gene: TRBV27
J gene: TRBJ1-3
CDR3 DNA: TGTGCCAGCAGTTTAACTAGTTCTTCTGGAAACACCATATATTTT
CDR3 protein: CASSLTSSSGNTIYF

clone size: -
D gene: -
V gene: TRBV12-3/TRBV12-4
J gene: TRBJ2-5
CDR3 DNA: TGTGCCAGCAGCCAACAAGAGACCCAGTACTTC
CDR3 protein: CASSQQETQYF

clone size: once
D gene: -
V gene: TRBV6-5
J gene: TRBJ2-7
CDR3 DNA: TGTGCCAGCAGTTGGGCGGGGCAGGAGCAGTACTTC
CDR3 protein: CASSWAGQEQYF

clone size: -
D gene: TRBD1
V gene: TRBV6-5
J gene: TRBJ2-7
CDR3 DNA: TGTGCCAGCAGTTACACATCAGGGGGCGAGTACGAGCAGTACTTC
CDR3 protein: CASSYTSGGEYEQYF

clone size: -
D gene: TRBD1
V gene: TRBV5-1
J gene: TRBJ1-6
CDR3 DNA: TGCGCCAGCAGCCAGCTACAGGGGGAAAAAAATTCACCCCTCCACTTT
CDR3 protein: CASSQLQGEKNSPLHF

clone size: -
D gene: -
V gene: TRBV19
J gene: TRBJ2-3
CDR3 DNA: TGTGCCAGTAGTATAGGAACATCAGATACGCAGTATTTT
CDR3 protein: CASSIGTSDTQYF

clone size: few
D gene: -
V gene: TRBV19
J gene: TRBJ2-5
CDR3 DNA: TGTGCCAGTAGTGCAGTAAAAGAAGAGACCCAGTACTTC
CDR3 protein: CASSAVKEETQYF

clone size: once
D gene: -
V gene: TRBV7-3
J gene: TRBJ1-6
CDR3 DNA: TGTGCCAGCAGCTCTCGAGGGGCGGGATCACCCCTCCACTTT
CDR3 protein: CASSSRGAGSPLHF

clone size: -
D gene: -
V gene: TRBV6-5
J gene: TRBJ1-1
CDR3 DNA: TGTGCCAGCAGACCCGGACACGGCTTTCGAGCTTTCTTT
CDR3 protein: CASRPGHGFRAFF

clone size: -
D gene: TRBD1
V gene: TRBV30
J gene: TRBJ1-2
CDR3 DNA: TGTGCCTGGAGTTCCGGGACAGGCTGGGGCTACACCTTC
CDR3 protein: CAWSSGTGWGYTF

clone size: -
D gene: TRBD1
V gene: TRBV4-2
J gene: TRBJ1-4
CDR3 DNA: TGTGCCAGCAGCCAAGATGCAAACAGGGGGCGCGGTGGAAAACTGTTTTTT
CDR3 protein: CASSQDANRGRGGKLFF

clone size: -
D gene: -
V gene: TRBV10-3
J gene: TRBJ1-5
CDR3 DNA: TGTGCCATCAGTGAGTCGACAGTCGATCAGCCCCAGCATTTT
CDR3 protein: CAISESTVDQPQHF

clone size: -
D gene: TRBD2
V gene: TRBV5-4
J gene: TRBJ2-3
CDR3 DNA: TGTGCCAGCAGCTCAACTAGCGGGGTTTTATCAGATACGCAGTATTTT
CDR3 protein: CASSSTSGVLSDTQYF

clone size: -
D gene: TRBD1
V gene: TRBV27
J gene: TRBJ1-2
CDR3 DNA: TGTGCCAGCAGTGACAGGGTGGGCTATGGCTACACCTTC
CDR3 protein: CASSDRVGYGYTF

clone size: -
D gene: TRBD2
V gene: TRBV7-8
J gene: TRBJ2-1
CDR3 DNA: TGTGCCAGCAGCTTAGTTGGAGCGGGGAATGAGCAGTTCTTC
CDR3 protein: CASSLVGAGNEQFF

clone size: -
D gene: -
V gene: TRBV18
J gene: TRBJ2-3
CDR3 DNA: TGTGCCAGCTCCCCCCAACGCGGGCTCCCCACAGATACGCAGTATTTT
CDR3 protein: CASSPQRGLPTDTQYF

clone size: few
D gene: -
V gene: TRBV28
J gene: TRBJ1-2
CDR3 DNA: TGTGCCAGCAGTTTGCAGGGGAATGGCTACACCTTC
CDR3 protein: CASSLQGNGYTF

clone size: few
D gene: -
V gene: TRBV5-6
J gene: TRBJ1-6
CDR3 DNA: TGTGCCAGCAGCTTGCTCGGGGAGGGGAGATCACCCCTCCACTTT
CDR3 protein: CASSLLGEGRSPLHF

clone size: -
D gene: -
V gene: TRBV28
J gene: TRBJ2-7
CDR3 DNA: TGTGCCAGCAGTTTGGGGCGGAACGAGCAGTACTTC
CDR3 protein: CASSLGRNEQYF

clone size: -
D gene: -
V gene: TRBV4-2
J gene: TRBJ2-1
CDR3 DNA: TGTGCCAGCAGCCAGCCCGGGGGAAACAATGAGCAGTTCTTC
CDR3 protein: CASSQPGGNNEQFF

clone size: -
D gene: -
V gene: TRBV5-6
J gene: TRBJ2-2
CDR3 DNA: TGTGCCAGCAGATTATGGGGCAGGGGTTTTGTTGCCGGGGAGCTGTTTTTT
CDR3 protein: CASRLWGRGFVAGELFF

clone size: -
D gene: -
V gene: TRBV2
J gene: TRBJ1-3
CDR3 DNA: TGTGCCAGCAGTTTCCGAATAGTGGAGTCTGGAAACACCATATATTTT
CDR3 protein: CASSFRIVESGNTIYF

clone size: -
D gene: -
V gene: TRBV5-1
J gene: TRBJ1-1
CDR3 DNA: TGCGCCAGCAGCTCTCAGGGGAACACTGAAGCTTTCTTT
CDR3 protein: CASSSQGNTEAFF

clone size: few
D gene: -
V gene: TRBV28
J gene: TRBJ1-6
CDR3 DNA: TGTGCCAGCAGCCCCCAGGATGGTTCACCCCTCCACTTT
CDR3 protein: CASSPQDGSPLHF

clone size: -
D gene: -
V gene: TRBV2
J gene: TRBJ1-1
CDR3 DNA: TGTGCCAGCAGTGAATTCCTCTCATCGGGAGCTTTCTTT
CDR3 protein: CASSEFLSSGAFF

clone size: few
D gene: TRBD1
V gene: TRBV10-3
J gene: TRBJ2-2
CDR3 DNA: TGTGCCATCAGTGAGACCGGGACAGGGCGGAACACCGGGGAGCTGTTTTTT
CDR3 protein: CAISETGTGRNTGELFF

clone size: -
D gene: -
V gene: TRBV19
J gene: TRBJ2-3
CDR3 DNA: TGTGCCAGTACCCGCGGCGCCGCAGATACGCAGTATTTT
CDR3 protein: CASTRGAADTQYF

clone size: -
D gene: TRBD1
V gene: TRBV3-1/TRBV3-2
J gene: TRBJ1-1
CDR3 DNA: TGTGCCAGCAGCCGGACAGGGGGGTTGGGGACTGAAGCTTTCTTT
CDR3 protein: CASSRTGGLGTEAFF

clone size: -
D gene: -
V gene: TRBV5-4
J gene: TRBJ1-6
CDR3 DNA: TGTGCCAGCAGCTTAGACGGACAGAGCTCCTATAATTCACCCCTCCACTTT
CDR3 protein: CASSLDGQSSYNSPLHF

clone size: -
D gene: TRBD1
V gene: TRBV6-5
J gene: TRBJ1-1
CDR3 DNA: TGTGCCAGCTTAGGGACAGGTATAACTGAAGCTTTCTTT
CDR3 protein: CASLGTGITEAFF

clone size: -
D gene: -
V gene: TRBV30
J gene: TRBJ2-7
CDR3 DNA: TGTGCCTGGAGATCGTCGAGTTTATCCTACGAGCAGTACTTC
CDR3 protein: CAWRSSSLSYEQYF

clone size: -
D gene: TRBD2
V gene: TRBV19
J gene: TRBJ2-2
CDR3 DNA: TGTGCCAGTAGTATAGATCTGATAGCGGGGAACACCGGGGAGCTGTTTTTT
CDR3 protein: CASSIDLIAGNTGELFF

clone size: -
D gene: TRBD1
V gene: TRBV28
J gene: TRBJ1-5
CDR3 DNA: TGTGCCAGCAGTTTAGGGCCAGGGGGCGTACAGCCCCAGCATTTT
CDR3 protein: CASSLGPGGVQPQHF